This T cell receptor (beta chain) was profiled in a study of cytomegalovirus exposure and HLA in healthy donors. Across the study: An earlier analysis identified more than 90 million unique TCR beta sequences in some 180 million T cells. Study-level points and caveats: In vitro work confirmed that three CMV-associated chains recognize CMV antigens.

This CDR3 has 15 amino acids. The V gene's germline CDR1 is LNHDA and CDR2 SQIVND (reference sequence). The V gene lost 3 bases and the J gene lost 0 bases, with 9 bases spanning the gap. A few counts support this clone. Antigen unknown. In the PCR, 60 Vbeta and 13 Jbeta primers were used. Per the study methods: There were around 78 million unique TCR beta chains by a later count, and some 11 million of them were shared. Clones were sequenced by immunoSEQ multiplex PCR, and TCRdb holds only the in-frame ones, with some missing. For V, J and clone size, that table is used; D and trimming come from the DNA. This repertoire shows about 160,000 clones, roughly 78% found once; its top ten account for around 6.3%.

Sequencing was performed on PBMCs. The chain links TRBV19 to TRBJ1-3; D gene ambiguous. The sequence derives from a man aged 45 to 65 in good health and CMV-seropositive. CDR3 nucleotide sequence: TGTGCCAGTAGTATGGACGGGAACTCTGGAAACACCATATATTTT. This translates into CASSMDGNSGNTIYF.